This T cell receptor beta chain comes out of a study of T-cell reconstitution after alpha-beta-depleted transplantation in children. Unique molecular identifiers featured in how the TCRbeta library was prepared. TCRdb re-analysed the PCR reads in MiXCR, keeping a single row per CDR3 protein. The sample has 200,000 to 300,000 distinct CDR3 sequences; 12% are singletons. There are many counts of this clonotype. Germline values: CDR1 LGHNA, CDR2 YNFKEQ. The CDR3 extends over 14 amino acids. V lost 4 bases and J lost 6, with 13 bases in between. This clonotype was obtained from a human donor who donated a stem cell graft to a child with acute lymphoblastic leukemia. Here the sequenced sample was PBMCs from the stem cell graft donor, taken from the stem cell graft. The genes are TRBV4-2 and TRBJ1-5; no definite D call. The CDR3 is CASSPVGVSQPQHF. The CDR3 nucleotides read TGTGCCAGCAGCCCGGTAGGTGTAAGTCAGCCCCAGCATTTT.